This T cell receptor (beta chain) was documented in a study of T cells in Graves' hyperthyroidism and ophthalmopathy. This clonotype was counted only a few times. Newly diagnosed patients aged 18 to 65 had hyperthyroidism of under 2 months' duration. The V segment lost 0 bases and the J segment 4 bases; nucleotides outside the gene matches: 3. This CDR3 has 15 amino acids. Germline CDR1 is SGDLS and CDR2 is YYNGEE. The TCR beta CDR3 regions underwent amplification using RNA transcripts as the source. The HTBI primer set was used in a first-round RT-PCR of the TCR CDR3. TCRdb re-derived calls from the multiplex PCR reads in MiXCR, one entry per CDR3 protein. The top ten hold about 8.9% of the sample, which has hundreds of thousands of distinct CDR3 sequences, 35% to 45% seen once.

Source material: blood. This rearrangement joins TRBV9 to TRBJ2-2; 7 nucleotides match TRBD1. The receptor was derived from a man between 18 and 35 years old with Graves' hyperthyroidism. The CDR3, as DNA: TGTGCCAGCAGCGTAGGGGGACAGACCACCGGGGAGCTGTTTTTT. Protein: CASSVGGQTTGELFF.